This T cell receptor (beta chain) was obtained from a study of T cell responses to AZD1222 COVID-19 vaccine. Findings of the study overall: Spike-specific TCR repertoires showed rising breadth and depth after two AZD1222 doses.

A word on this clone: Its antigen is not known.

Here immunoSEQ multiplex PCR was the method, and the copy in TCRdb shows in-frame clones only, minus some. The data show 100,000 to 150,000 clones, 90% seen once. The sequence derives from an adult in good health. The source material was peripheral blood, sampled on day 0 of AZD1222 vaccination.

CDR3 coding DNA: TGTGCCACCAGCAGAGATATCGTAGGCTCTGGAAACACCATATATTTT. Its protein product is CATSRDIVGSGNTIYF. This chain links TRBV15 with TRBJ1-3, with D uncertain. Germline lookup yields CDR1 LNHNV and CDR2 YYDKDF (reference sequence). V was trimmed by 0 bases and J by 0 bases, leaving 9 bases between them. The CDR3 is made up of 16 amino acids.